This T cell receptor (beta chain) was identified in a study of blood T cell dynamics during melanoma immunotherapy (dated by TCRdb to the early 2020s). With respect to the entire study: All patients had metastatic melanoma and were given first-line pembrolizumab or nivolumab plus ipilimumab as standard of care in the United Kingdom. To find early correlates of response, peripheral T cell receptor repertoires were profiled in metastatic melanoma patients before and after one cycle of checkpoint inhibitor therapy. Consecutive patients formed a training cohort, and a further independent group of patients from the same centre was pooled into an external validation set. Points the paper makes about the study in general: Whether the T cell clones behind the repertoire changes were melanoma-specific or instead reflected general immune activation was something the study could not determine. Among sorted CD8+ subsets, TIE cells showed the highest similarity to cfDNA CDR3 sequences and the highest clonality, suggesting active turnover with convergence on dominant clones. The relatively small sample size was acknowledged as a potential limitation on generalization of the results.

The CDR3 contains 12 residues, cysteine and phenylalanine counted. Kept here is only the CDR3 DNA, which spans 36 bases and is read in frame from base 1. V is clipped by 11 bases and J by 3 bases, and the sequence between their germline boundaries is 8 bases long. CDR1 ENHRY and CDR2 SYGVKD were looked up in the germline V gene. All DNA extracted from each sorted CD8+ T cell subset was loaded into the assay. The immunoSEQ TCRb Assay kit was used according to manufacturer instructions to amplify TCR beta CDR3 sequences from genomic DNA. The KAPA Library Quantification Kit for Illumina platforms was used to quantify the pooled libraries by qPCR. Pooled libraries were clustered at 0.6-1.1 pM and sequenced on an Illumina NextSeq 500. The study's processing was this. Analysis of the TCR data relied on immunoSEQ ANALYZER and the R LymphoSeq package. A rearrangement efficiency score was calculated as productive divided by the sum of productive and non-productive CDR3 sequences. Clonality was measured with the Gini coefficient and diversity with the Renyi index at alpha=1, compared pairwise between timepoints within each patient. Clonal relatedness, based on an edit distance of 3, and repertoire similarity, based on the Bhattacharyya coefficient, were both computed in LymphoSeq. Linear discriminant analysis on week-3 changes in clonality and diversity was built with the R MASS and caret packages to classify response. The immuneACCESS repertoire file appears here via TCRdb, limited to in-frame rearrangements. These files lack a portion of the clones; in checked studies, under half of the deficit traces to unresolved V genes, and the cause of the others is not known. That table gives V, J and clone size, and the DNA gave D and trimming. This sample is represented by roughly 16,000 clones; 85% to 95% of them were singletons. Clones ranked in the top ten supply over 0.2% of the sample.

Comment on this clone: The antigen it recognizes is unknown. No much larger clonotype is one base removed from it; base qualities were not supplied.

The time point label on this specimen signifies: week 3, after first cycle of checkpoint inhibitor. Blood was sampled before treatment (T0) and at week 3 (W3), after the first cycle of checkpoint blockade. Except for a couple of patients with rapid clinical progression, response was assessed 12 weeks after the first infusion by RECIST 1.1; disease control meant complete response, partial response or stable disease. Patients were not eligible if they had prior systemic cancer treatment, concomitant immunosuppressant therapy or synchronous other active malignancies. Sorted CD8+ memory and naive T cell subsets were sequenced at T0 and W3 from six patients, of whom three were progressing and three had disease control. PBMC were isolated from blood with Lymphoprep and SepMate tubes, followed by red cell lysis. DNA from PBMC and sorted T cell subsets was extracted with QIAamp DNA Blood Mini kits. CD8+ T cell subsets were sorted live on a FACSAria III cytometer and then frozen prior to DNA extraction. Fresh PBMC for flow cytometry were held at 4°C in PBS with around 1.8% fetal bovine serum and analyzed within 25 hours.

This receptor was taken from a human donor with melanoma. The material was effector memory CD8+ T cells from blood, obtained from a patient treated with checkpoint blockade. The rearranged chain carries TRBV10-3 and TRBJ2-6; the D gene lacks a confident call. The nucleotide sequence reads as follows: TGTGCCTCCTTAGGTGGGGCCAACGTCCTGACTTTC. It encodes CASLGGANVLTF.